This T cell receptor beta chain was sequenced in a study of cytomegalovirus exposure and HLA in healthy donors. Across the whole study: The platform used for the approximately 130 validation repertoires matched that of the roughly 700 first-cohort repertoires, a later analysis reported. General study points: The study listed 150 to 200 cytomegalovirus-associated TCR beta chains.

Germline CDR1 and CDR2: LNHDA and SQIVND (reference sequence). The CDR3 has 15 residues. V shed 5 bases and J 5 bases; nucleotides not matched to a gene: 8. Note on this clone: The antigen is unknown.

Some clones are missing from TCRdb's copy, which holds only in-frame ones; the method was immunoSEQ multiplex PCR. The repertoire holds 300,000 to 450,000 clones, with 80% to 90% as singletons. The TCR sequence derives from a woman younger than 30 in good health and CMV-seronegative. V is TRBV19 and J is TRBJ2-2; TRBD1 matches 7 bases. The sequenced sample consisted of PBMCs. The CDR3 region is CASSSISGGTGELFF. CDR3 DNA sequence: TGTGCCAGTAGTTCCATCTCAGGGGGAACCGGGGAGCTGTTTTTT.